These 14 T cell receptor beta chains share one sample of origin, sequenced in a study of blood T cell repertoires in COVID-19. Sequencing used immunoSEQ multiplex PCR; TCRdb keeps in-frame clones, though not all of them. The sample has about 400,000 clones; nearly 90% are singletons. The sequenced material came from PBMCs or T cells enriched from blood (not recorded which). Every receptor here comes from a woman between 35 and 50 years old with acute COVID-19.

This chain connects TRBV5-1 to TRBJ2-2; tentative D call: TRBD2 (7 bases). Germline V gives CDR1 SGHRS, CDR2 YFSETQ. CDR3 length: 18 amino acids. V was shortened by 4 bases and J by 3 bases, with 22 bases between the two germline ends. For the CDR3, the DNA is TGCGCCAGCAGCCCGGGACCGTGGGGGGGCCTTGACACCGGGGAGCTGTTTTTT. This sequence encodes CASSPGPWGGLDTGELFF.

The rearrangement uses TRBV15 and TRBJ2-7, with TRBD1 as a possible D gene (6 bases). Germline CDR1 is LNHNV and CDR2 is YYDKDF (reference sequence). The CDR3 has 15 residues. Between the trimmed V and J ends, which lost 4 bases and 0 bases, there was a span of 13 bases. CDR3 sequence (DNA): TGTGCCACCAGCAATGGCCGGGACAACTCCTACGAGCAGTACTTC. It encodes CATSNGRDNSYEQYF.

To note about this clone: This likely reflects a read error, since a far larger clone is one base away. The CDR3, as DNA: TGTGCCAGTAGTATTTCAGGGGGCAATCAGCCCCAGCATTTT. This gives the protein CASSISGGNQPQHF. The gene calls are TRBV19 and TRBJ1-5; D is perhaps TRBD1 (6 bases). Germline assignment: CDR1 LNHDA and CDR2 SQIVND (reference sequence). CDR3 length: 14 amino acids. V dropped 3 bases and J dropped 2 bases, with 8 bases sitting between them.

The chain uses TRBV5-4 and TRBJ2-1; possibly TRBD1 for D (6 bases). The germline V gene has CDR1 SGHNT and CDR2 YYREEE (reference sequence). The CDR3 runs 16 residues. Trimming pared 4 bases from V and 7 bases from J, leaving 21 bases between. CDR3 in amino acids: CASSTLGGARNNEQFF. Written as DNA, the CDR3 is TGTGCCAGCAGCACTCTTGGGGGCGCGAGGAATAATGAGCAGTTCTTC.

The chain carries TRBV19 and TRBJ1-2; TRBD1 matches 9 bases. The CDR3 sequence is 16 residues long. J was trimmed by 5 bases and V by 4 bases; bases with no gene match: 11. Per the germline V gene, CDR1 is LNHDA and CDR2 is SQIVND (reference sequence). CDR3 DNA sequence: TGTGCCAGTAGTACGAAATACCCCGGGACAGGGTATGGCTACACCTTC. The encoded protein is CASSTKYPGTGYGYTF.

This sequence joins TRBV19 and TRBJ1-2; 7 bases agree with TRBD1. The CDR3 has 13 residues. Per the germline V gene, CDR1 is LNHDA and CDR2 is SQIVND (reference sequence). V shed 4 bases, J shed 4 bases, and the junction held 3 bases outside the gene matches. CDR3 nucleotide sequence: TGTGCCAGTAGTAAACAGGGGTTCTATGGCTACACCTTC. This translates into CASSKQGFYGYTF. Filled out from reference TRBV19 and TRBJ1-2, the complete variable domain reads DGGITQSPKYLFRKEGQNVTLSCEQNLNHDAMYWYRQDPGQGLRLIYYSQIVNDFQKGDIAEGYSVSREKKESFPLTVTSAQKNPTAFYLCASSKQGFYGYTFGSGTRLTVV.

This chain connects TRBV19 to TRBJ2-1, with a weak D call TRBD1 (7 bases). The V and J ends lost 3 bases and 3 bases respectively, with 12 bases between them. The germline V gene encodes CDR1 LNHDA and CDR2 SQIVND (reference sequence). The CDR3 is 15 residues long. CDR3 bases: TGTGCCAGTAGTATCACCCAGGGGGGCTACAATGAGCAGTTCTTC. Encoded protein: CASSITQGGYNEQFF.

This chain links TRBV6-6 with TRBJ1-2, with D unclear. This CDR3 has 12 amino acids. The germline V gene has CDR1 MNHNY and CDR2 SVGAGI (reference sequence). Trimming took 4 bases from V and 2 from J, leaving 5 bases between them. The CDR3 region is CASSSRNYGYTF. As DNA, the CDR3 is TGTGCCAGCAGTTCCAGAAACTATGGCTACACCTTC.

This clone appeared a few times. V usage is TRBV7-2 and J usage is TRBJ1-6; 8 positions match TRBD1. Unmatched junction bases numbered 10, after V lost 10 bases and J lost 5 bases. Germline values: CDR1 SGHTA, CDR2 FQGNSA. The CDR3 is made up of 15 amino acids. CDR3 DNA: TGTGCCATACACCGGACAGGGACAGATAATTCACCCCTCCACTTT. Translating gives CAIHRTGTDNSPLHF.

This chain uses TRBV19 with TRBJ2-2; D gene unclear. The CDR3 totals 11 residues. Germline CDR1 and CDR2: LNHDA and SQIVND (reference sequence). V lost 6 bases to trimming and J lost 7 bases, with 6 bases between them. The CDR3 reads CASRERGELFF. CDR3 coding DNA: TGTGCCAGTAGGGAGCGCGGGGAGCTGTTTTTT. The variable domain in full, with the rest retrieved from reference TRBV19 and TRBJ2-2, is DGGITQSPKYLFRKEGQNVTLSCEQNLNHDAMYWYRQDPGQGLRLIYYSQIVNDFQKGDIAEGYSVSREKKESFPLTVTSAQKNPTAFYLCASRERGELFFGEGSRLTVL.

The chain carries TRBV15 and TRBJ2-5, with a possible D match to TRBD2 (5 bases). Germline CDR1 is LNHNV and CDR2 is YYDKDF (reference sequence). Trimming stripped 2 bases from V and 3 bases from J, with 13 bases between. The CDR3 covers 15 residues. The CDR3 is CATSRSRGWEETQYF. Written as DNA, the CDR3 is TGTGCCACCAGCAGATCCCGGGGATGGGAAGAGACCCAGTACTTC.

This clone was found once. The rearrangement uses TRBV5-4 and TRBJ1-1; D remains unclear. V lost 2 bases and J lost 6, with 17 bases in between. The V gene's germline CDR1 is SGHNT and CDR2 YYREEE (reference sequence). CDR3 length: 15 residues. The CDR3 DNA is TGTGCCAGCAGCTTCCCGGGATCACGAAGGCCTGAAGCTTTCTTT. It encodes CASSFPGSRRPEAFF.

V usage is TRBV5-1 and J usage is TRBJ2-5; D might be TRBD2 (7 bases). This CDR3 contains 16 residues. Germline assignment: CDR1 SGHRS and CDR2 YFSETQ. V shed 5 bases and J shed 4 bases, with 21 bases lying between them. CDR3 in DNA: TGCGCCAGCAGGCCCGAGGGGCGGGGGCGGCGAGAGACCCAGTACTTC. Its protein is CASRPEGRGRRETQYF.

V gene TRBV3-1 (or the pseudogene TRBV3-2) combines with J gene TRBJ1-2; the D gene is possibly TRBD1 (6 bases). Between the trimmed V and J ends, which lost 0 bases and 8 bases, there was a span of 13 bases. CDR1 is LGHDT, CDR2 YNNKEL, per germline (reference sequence). The CDR3 extends over 14 amino acids. CDR3 sequence (DNA): TGTGCCAGCAGCCAAGATAGACAGGTTAAGGGCTACACCTTC. This encodes CASSQDRQVKGYTF.